This T cell receptor beta chain was identified during a study of preoperative IRX-2 immunotherapy in early breast cancer. The V gene's germline CDR1 is MDHEN and CDR2 SYDVKM. Trimming removed 6 bases from V and 0 bases from J, with 15 bases in between. CDR3 length: 16 residues. This table comes from immunoSEQ multiplex PCR, and its TCRdb copy is limited to in-frame clones, with some not included. This repertoire shows 10,000 to 15,000 clones, approximately 91% found once; its top ten account for over 25%. Indicated treatment: preoperative locoregional IRX-2 cytokine immunotherapy. Samples came from a phase Ib trial of preoperative locoregional IRX-2 cytokine immunotherapy.

The chain carries TRBV28 and TRBJ1-3; D gene unclear. This material was obtained from a patient treated with IRX-2 immunotherapy. The sequence was collected from a human donor with breast cancer. This CDR3 is CASSWVGRRSGNTIYF. The DNA for the CDR3 is TGTGCCAGCAGCTGGGTAGGACGACGCTCTGGAAACACCATATATTTT. The full variable domain, with the rest looked up from reference TRBV28 and TRBJ1-3, is DVKVTQSSRYLVKRTGEKVFLECVQDMDHENMFWYRQDPGLGLRLIYFSYDVKMKEKGDIPEGYSVSREKKERFSLILESASTNQTSMYLCASSWVGRRSGNTIYFGEGSWLTVV.